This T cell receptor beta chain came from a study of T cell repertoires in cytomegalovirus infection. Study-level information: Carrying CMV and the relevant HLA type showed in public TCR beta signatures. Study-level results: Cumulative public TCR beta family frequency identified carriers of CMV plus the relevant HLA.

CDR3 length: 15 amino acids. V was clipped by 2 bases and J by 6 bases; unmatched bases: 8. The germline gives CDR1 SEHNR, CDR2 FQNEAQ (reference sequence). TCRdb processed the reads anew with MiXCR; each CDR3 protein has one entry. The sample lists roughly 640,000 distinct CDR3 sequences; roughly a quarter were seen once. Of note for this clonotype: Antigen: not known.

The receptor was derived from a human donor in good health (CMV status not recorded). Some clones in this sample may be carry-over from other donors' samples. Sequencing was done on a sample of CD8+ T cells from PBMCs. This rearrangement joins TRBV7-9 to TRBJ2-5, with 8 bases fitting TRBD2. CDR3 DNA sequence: TGTGCCAGCAGCTTAAGCCTAGCGGGTCTGAAGACCCAGTACTTC. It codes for CASSLSLAGLKTQYF.